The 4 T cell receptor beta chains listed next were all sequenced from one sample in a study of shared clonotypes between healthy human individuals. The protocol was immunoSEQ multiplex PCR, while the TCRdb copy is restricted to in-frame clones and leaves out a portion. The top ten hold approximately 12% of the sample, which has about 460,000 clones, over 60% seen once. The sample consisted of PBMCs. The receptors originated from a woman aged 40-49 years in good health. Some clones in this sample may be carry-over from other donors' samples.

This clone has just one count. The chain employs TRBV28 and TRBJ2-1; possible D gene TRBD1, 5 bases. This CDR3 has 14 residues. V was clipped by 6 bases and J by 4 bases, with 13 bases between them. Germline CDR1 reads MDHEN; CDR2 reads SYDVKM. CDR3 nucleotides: TGTGCCAGCAGGCCCATAGGGGCGTACAATGAGCAGTTCTTC. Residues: CASRPIGAYNEQFF.

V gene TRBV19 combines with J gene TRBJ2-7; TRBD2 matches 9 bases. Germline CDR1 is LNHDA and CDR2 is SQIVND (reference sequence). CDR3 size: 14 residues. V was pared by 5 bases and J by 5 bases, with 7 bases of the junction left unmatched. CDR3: CASSSPGLANEQYF. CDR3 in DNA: TGTGCCAGTAGTTCCCCGGGACTAGCAAACGAGCAGTACTTC.

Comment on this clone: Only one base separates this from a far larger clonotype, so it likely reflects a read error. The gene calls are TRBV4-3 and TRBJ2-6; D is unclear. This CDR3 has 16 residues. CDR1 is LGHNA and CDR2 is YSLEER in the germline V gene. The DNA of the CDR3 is TGCGCCGGCAGCCGTGGCCAAGGCTCTGGGGCCAACGTCCTGACTTTC. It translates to CAGSRGQGSGANVLTF.

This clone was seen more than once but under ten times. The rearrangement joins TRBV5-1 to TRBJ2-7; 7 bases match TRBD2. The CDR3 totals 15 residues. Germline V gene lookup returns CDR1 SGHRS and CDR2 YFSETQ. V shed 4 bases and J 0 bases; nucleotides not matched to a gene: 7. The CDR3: CASSDSSGASYEQYF. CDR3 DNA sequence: TGCGCCAGCAGCGACTCTAGCGGAGCCTCCTACGAGCAGTACTTC.